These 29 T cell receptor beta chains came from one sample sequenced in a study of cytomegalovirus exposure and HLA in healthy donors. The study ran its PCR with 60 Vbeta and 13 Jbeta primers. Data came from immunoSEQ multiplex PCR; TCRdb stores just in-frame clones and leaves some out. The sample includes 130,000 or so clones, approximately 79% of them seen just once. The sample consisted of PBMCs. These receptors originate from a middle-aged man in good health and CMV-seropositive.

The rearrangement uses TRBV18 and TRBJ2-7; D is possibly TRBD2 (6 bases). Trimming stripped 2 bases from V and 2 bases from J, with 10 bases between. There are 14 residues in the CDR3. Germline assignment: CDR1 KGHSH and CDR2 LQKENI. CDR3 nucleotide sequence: TGTGCCAGCTCACCAAGCGGAGGGGCCTACGAGCAGTACTTC. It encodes CASSPSGGAYEQYF.

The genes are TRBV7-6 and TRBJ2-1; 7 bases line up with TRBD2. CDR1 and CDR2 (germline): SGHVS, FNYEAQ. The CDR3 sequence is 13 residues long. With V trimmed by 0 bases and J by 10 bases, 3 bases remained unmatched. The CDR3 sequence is CASSLAGEGEQFF. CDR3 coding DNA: TGTGCCAGCAGCTTAGCGGGGGAGGGAGAGCAGTTCTTC.

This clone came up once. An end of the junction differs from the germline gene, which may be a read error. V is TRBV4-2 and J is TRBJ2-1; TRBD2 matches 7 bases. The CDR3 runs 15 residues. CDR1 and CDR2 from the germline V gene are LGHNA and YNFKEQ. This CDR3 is CASSPERGSYNAQFF. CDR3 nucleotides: TGTGCCAGCAGCCCAGAGCGGGGATCCTACAATGCGCAGTTCTTC.

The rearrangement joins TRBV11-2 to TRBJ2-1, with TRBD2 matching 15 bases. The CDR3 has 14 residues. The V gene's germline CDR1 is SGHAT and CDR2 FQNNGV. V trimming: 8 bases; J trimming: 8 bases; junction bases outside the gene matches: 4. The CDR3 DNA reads TGTGCCAGCGGACTAGCGGGAGGGCCGGATGAGCAGTTCTTC. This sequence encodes CASGLAGGPDEQFF.

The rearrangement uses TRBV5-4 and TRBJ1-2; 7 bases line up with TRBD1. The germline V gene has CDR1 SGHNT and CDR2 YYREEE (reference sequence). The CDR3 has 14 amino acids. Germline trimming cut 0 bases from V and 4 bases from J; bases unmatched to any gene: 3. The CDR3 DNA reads TGTGCCAGCAGCTTGGACAGGGGTGTCTATGGCTACACCTTC. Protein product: CASSLDRGVYGYTF.

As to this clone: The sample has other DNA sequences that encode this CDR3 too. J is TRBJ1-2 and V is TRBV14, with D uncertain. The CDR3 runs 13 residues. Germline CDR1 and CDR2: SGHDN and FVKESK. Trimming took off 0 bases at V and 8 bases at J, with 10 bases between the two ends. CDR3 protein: CASSQDRVRGYTF. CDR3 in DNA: TGTGCCAGCAGCCAAGATCGGGTCCGCGGCTACACCTTC. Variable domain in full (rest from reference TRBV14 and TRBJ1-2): EAGVTQFPSHSVIEKGQTVTLRCDPISGHDNLYWYRRVMGKEIKFLLHFVKESKQDESGMPNNRFLAERTGGTYSTLKVQPAELEDSGVYFCASSQDRVRGYTFGSGTRLTVV.

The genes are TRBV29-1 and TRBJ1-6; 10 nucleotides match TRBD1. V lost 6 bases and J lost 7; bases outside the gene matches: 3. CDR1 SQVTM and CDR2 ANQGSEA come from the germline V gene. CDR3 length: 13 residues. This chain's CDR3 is CSVRQGANSPLHF. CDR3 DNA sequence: TGCAGCGTGAGACAGGGGGCGAATTCACCCCTCCACTTT.

CDR3 sequence (DNA): TGCGCCAGCAGCGACCGGGACAGGGGAGAGACCCAGTACTTC. Protein: CASSDRDRGETQYF. The chain links TRBV5-1 to TRBJ2-5; TRBD1 aligns across 10 bases. The CDR3 runs to 14 residues. The junction had 4 bases not matched to a gene; V was cut back by 4 bases and J by 4 bases. Germline assignment: CDR1 SGHRS and CDR2 YFSETQ.

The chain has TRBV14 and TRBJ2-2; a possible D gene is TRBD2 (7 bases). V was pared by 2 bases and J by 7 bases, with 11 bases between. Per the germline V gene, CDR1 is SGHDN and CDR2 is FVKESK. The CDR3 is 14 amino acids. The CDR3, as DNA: TGTGCCAGCAGCCAACAGCGGGACATCGGGGAGCTGTTTTTT. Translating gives CASSQQRDIGELFF.

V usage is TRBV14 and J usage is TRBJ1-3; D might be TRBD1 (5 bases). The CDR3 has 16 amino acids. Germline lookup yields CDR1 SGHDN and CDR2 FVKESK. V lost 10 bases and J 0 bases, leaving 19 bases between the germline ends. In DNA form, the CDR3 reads TGTGCCACCTCTCGGGGGGGAAGGTCCTCTGGAAACACCATATATTTT. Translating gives CATSRGGRSSGNTIYF.

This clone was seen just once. The CDR3 loop reads CASSEGAGLMNTEAFF. For the CDR3, the DNA is TGTGCCAGCAGCGAAGGGGCGGGATTGATGAACACTGAAGCTTTCTTT. The V call is TRBV7-2, the J call TRBJ1-1; a weak D match, TRBD1 (5 bases). The germline V gene encodes CDR1 SGHTA and CDR2 FQGNSA. The CDR3 covers 16 residues. V lost 5 bases and J 0 bases, leaving 16 bases between the germline ends. The variable domain in full, with the rest retrieved from reference TRBV7-2 and TRBJ1-1, is GAGVSQSPSNKVTEKGKDVELRCDPISGHTALYWYRQSLGQGLEFLIYFQGNSAPDKSGLPSDRFSAERTGGSVSTLTIQRTQQEDSAVYLCASSEGAGLMNTEAFFGQGTRLTVV.

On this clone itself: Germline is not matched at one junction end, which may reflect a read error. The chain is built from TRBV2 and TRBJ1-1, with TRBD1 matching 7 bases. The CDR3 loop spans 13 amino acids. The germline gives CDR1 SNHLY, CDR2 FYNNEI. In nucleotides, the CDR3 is TGTGCCGGCAGAGGGACAGCGAACACTGAAGCTTTCTTT. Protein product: CAGRGTANTEAFF.

The CDR3 here is CASSIGRVPGNTEAFF. The CDR3 coding sequence is TGTGCCAGTAGTATAGGCAGGGTTCCGGGGAACACTGAAGCTTTCTTT. The chain couples TRBV19 to TRBJ1-1; TRBD1 might be the D (5 bases). With 1 base removed from V and 1 base from J, the gap between germline ends came to 13 bases. Germline CDR1 reads LNHDA; CDR2 reads SQIVND (reference sequence). The CDR3 spans 16 residues.

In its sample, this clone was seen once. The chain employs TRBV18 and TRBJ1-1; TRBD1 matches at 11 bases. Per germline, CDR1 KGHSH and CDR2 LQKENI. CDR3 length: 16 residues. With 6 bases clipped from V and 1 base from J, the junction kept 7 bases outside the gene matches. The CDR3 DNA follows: TGTGCCAGCTCGCCATTCGGGACAGGGGGGAACACTGAAGCTTTCTTT. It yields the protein CASSPFGTGGNTEAFF.

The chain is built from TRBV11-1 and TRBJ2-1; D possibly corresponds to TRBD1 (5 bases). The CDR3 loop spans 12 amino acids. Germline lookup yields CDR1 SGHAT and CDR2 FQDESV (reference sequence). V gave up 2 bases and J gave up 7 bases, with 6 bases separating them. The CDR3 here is CASSLKGNEQFF. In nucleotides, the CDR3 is TGTGCCAGCAGCTTAAAGGGGAATGAGCAGTTCTTC.

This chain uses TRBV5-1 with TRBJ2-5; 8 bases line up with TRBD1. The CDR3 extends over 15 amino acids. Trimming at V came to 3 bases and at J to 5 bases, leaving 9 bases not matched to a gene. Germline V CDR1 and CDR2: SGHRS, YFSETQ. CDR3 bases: TGCGCCAGCAGCTCCGACAGGGGTATATCGGAGACCCAGTACTTC. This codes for CASSSDRGISETQYF.

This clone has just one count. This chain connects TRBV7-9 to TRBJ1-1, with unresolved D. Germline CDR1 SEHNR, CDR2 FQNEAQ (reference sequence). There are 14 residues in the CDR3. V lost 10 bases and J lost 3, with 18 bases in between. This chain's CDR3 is CATGSEGRYTEAFF. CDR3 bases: TGTGCCACGGGGAGCGAGGGAAGGTACACTGAAGCTTTCTTT.

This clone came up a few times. CDR3 in DNA: TGTGCCAGCTCTCGGCGGACAGGAGAAGCTTTCTTT. This codes for CASSRRTGEAFF. The chain couples TRBV18 to TRBJ1-1; TRBD1 agrees at 7 bases. The CDR3 is made up of 12 amino acids. The germline V gene encodes CDR1 KGHSH and CDR2 LQKENI. Trimming took 6 bases from V and 8 from J; bases not matched to a gene: 6.

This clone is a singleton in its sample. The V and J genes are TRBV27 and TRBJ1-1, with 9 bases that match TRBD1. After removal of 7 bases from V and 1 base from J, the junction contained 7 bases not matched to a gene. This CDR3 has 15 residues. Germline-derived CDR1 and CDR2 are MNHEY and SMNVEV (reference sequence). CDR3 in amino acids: CASTQDRGTNTEAFF. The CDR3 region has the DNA TGTGCCAGCACCCAGGACAGGGGAACGAACACTGAAGCTTTCTTT.

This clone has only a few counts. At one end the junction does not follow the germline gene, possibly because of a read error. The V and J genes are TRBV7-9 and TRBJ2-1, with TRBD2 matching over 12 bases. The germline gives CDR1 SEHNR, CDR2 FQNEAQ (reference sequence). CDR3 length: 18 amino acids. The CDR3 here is CSSSFPIRLAGVRNEQFF. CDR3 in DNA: TGTTCCAGCAGCTTCCCTATAAGACTAGCGGGAGTTAGGAATGAGCAGTTCTTC.

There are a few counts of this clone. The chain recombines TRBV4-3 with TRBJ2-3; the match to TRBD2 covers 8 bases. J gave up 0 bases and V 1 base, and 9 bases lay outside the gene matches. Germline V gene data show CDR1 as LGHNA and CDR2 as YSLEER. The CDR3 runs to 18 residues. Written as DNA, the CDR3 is TGCGCCAGCAGCCAAGTTCCGGGACTAGGGGCGAGCACAGATACGCAGTATTTT. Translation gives CASSQVPGLGASTDTQYF.

CDR3 nucleotides: TGCAGCGTTGAAAAACAGGCAAGCAATGAGCAGTTCTTC. This encodes CSVEKQASNEQFF. This chain connects TRBV29-1 to TRBJ2-1, with D possibly matching TRBD1 (5 bases). CDR1 SQVTM and CDR2 ANQGSEA come from the germline V gene. Trimming shortened V by 2 bases and J by 6 bases, and 11 bases separated the two germline ends. The CDR3 covers 13 residues.

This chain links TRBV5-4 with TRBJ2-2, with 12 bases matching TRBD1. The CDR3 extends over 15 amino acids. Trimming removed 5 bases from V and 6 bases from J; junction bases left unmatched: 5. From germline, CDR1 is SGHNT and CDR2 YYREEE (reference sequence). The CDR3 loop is CASRAGTGGSGELFF. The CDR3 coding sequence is TGTGCCAGCAGAGCCGGGACAGGGGGCTCCGGGGAGCTGTTTTTT.

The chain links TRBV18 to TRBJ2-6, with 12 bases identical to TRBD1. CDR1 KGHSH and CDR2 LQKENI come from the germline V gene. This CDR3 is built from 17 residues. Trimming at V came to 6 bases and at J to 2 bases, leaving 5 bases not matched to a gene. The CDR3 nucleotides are TGTGCCAGCTCCCCCGGGACAGGGGGCCCTGGGGCCAACGTCCTGACTTTC. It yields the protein CASSPGTGGPGANVLTF.

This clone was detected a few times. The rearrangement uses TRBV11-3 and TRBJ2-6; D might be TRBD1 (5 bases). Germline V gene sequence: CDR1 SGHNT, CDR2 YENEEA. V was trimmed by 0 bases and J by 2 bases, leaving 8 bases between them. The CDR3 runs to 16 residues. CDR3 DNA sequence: TGTGCCAGCAGCTTAGAGTCAGGGCCTGGGGCCAACGTCCTGACTTTC. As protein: CASSLESGPGANVLTF.

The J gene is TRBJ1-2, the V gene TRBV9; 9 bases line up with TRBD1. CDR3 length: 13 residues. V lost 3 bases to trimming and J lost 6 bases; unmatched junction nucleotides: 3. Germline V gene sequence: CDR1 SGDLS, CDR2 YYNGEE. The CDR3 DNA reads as TGTGCCAGCAGCGGGACAGGGGCGGATGGCTACACCTTC. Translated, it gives CASSGTGADGYTF.

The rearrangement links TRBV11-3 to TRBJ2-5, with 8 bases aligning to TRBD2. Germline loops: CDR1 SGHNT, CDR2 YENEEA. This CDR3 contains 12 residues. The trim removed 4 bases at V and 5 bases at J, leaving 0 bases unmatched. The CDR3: CASSSSGETQYF. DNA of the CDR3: TGTGCCAGCAGCTCTAGCGGGGAGACCCAGTACTTC.

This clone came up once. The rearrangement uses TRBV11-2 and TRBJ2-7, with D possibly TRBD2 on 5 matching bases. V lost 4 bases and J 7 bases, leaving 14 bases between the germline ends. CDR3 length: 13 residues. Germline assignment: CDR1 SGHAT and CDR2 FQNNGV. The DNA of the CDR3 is TGTGCCAGCAGCTATTTCGAACCGGGAGAGCAGTACTTC. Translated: CASSYFEPGEQYF. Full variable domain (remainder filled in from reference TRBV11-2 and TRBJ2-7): EAGVAQSPRYKIIEKRQSVAFWCNPISGHATLYWYQQILGQGPKLLIQFQNNGVVDDSQLPKDRFSAERLKGVDSTLKIQPAKLEDSAVYLCASSYFEPGEQYFGPGTRLTVT.

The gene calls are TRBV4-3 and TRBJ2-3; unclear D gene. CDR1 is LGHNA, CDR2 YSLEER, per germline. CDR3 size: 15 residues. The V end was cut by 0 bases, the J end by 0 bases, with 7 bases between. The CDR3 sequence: CASSQELSSTDTQYF. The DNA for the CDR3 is TGCGCCAGCAGCCAAGAATTGAGTAGCACAGATACGCAGTATTTT.